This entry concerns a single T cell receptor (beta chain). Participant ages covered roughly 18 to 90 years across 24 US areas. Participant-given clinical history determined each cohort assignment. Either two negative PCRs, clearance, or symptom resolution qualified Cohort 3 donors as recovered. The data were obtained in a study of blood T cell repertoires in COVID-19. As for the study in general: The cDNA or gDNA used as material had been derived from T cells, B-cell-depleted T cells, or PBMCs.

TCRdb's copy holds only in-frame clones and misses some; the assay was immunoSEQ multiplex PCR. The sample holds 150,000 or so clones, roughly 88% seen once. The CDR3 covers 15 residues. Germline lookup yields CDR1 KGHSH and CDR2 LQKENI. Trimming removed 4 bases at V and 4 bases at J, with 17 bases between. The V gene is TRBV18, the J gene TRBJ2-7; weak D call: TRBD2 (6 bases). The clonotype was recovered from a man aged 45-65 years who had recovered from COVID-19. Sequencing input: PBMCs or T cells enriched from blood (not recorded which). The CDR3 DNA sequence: TGTGCCAGCTCACAACCGGGCGACGGGGGTTACGAGCAGTACTTC. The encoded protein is CASSQPGDGGYEQYF.